A selection of T cell receptor beta chains follows, all from one sample in a study of shared clonotypes between healthy human individuals. Libraries were prepared by immunoSEQ multiplex PCR; TCRdb keeps only in-frame clonotypes and omits some of them. The sample has roughly 2.5 million clones; around 90% are singletons. Material: naive CD4+ T cells sorted from blood. The source is a man aged 18 to 29 in good health. Each CDR3 is given with its conserved first and last residue. The listing skips clone size in some rows; elsewhere it reads once, few, many or a size class.

-,TRBV28,CARDGIRDSINYGYTF
-,TRBV6-5,CASSRDRGYNSPLHF
-,TRBV7-2,CASSFRQPATNEKLFF
once,TRBV6-1,CASSALPGSNQPQHF
-,TRBV7-8,CASNLDRPPGYNEQFF
-,TRBV2,CASNWDNEQFF
-,TRBV2,CASSDKGNTEAFF
-,TRBV5-5,CASSPSMDRPGQPQHF
-,TRBV30,CAWSVDPGDTIYF
-,TRBV5-4,CASSLGLAGGTDTQYF
-,TRBV2,CASSETSTGPADEQFF
-,TRBV11-2,CASSSYTGELFF
-,TRBV5-1,CASSLPDDTQYF
once,TRBV5-1,CASSADGTYEQYF
-,TRBV18,CASSPATGAYEQYF
-,TRBV6-5,CAVHPGGPEAFF
-,TRBV9,CASGRSSYEQYF
-,TRBV19,CASSIVYFRTGASNQPQHF
-,TRBV11-2,CASSSLLTYEQYF
once,TRBV15,CATSRLDRDAYEQYF
-,TRBV2,CASSVGRGPADTQYF
once,TRBV30,CAWSADIRYSGYTF
-,TRBV4-1,CASSQEPGLADLGANVLTF
-,TRBV2,CASSGRDSPFYGYTF
few,TRBV7-6,CASSLGTGNTEAFF
-,TRBV7-2,CASSPTYTPRTGGSYEQYF
-,TRBV9,CASSVGGREAQYF
-,TRBV6-5,CATTFSGANVLTF
-,TRBV28,CASSPNSDGYTF
-,TRBV30,CAWEGQAGGELFF
-,TRBV2,CASTLDAGRGYGYTF
once,TRBV7-9,CASSPGAGNTIYF
-,TRBV4-1,CASSQDPGGTLKKLFF
-,TRBV4-1,CASSQYPGLADNEQFF
-,TRBV30,CAWRQNAVGPSNGNEQFF
-,TRBV4-3,CASSQEAPRQSGSNYGYTF
-,TRBV6-6,CASSSREHEQYF
-,TRBV4-3,CASSQGGKKTQYF
-,TRBV19,CASSNTGIADTQYF
-,TRBV10-3,CAISNLDRGKGRETQYF
-,TRBV4-3,CASSQDRPPAGIQYF
-,TRBV5-1,CASSLSRASNTQYF
-,TRBV9,CASSAYRESGELFF
-,TRBV10-1,CASSPSTSGYNEQFF
-,TRBV7-9,CASSLAVGRETQYF
-,TRBV9,CASSDRASTAGELFF
-,TRBV30,CAWSGGSGSYEQYF
-,TRBV6-5,CASSYSLWGQGGELFF
-,TRBV11-2,CASSKLPTGELFF
-,TRBV11-2,CASSPTSGARYTQYF
-,TRBV5-1,CASSLDPGGNSPLHF
-,TRBV19,CASSIVYRGQQDTQYF
-,TRBV6-1,CASSIPLYEQYF
-,TRBV25-1,CASSTGGGTDTQYF
-,TRBV19,CASSIYSGRDRGEKLFF
-,TRBV11-2,CASSSIDYAGELFF
-,TRBV28,CASSPYRQGDTYEQYF
few,TRBV7-9,CASSPLGNGELFF
once,TRBV27,CASSLRQGGDEQYF
once,TRBV15,CATSSGRAGGTNYGYTF